This T cell receptor beta chain was obtained from a study of beta chain features in type 1 diabetes. Points on this clone: This sample includes further DNA sequences coding for the same CDR3.

Reverse transcription of all isolated RNA meant that expressed TCRB transcripts were sequenced. Sequencing was performed with immunoSEQ multiplex PCR; in TCRdb, only in-frame clones are kept and a portion is missing. The profile shows 970,000 or so clones, roughly 17% of them singletons. CD45RO/CCR7/CD25/CD127/CD95/CD27 sorting isolated CD4+ naive, central memory, regulatory and stem cell-like memory cells. Between the trimmed V and J ends, which lost 5 bases and 1 base, there was a span of 9 bases. The CDR3 extends over 13 amino acids. From germline, CDR1 is SEHNR and CDR2 FQNEAQ (reference sequence).

The source material was naive CD4+ T cells from blood. This TCR was recovered from a woman between 18 and 29 years old in good health. This chain links TRBV7-9 with TRBJ2-7; no reliable D call. The CDR3 loop is CASSTPGSYEQYF. CDR3 nucleotide sequence: TGTGCCAGCAGCACCCCAGGATCCTACGAGCAGTACTTC.